One sample yielded the 7 T cell receptor beta chains listed below, sequenced in a study of cytomegalovirus exposure and HLA in healthy donors. The PCR employed 60 Vbeta primers together with 13 Jbeta primers. TCRdb keeps only in-frame clones here, not all; method: immunoSEQ multiplex PCR. Of fewer than 110,000 clones listed, under 85% are singletons. The material sequenced was PBMCs. These receptors were collected from a man aged 35-49 years in good health and CMV-seronegative.

The chain carries TRBV7-9 and TRBJ2-5, with TRBD1 identical over 7 bases. The CDR3 covers 15 residues. Germline loops: CDR1 SEHNR, CDR2 FQNEAQ (reference sequence). With V trimmed by 1 base and J by 1 base, 3 bases remained unmatched. The CDR3 loop is CASSLGDSLQETQYF. Written as DNA, the CDR3 is TGTGCCAGCAGCTTAGGGGACAGCCTCCAAGAGACCCAGTACTTC.

J is TRBJ2-3 and V is TRBV11-3; D not resolved. The CDR3 runs to 13 residues. Trimming shortened V by 4 bases and J by 6 bases, and 11 bases separated the two germline ends. Germline assignment: CDR1 SGHNT and CDR2 YENEEA. In DNA form, the CDR3 reads TGTGCCAGCAGCTCCCGGTCGAGGGATACGCAGTATTTT. Its protein product is CASSSRSRDTQYF.

The chain is built from TRBV6-1 and TRBJ1-5; 7 positions agree with TRBD1. Germline assignment: CDR1 MNHNS and CDR2 SASEGT. V dropped 5 bases and J dropped 5; count of bases not matched to a gene: 3. This CDR3 contains 13 residues. CDR3 sequence reads: CASSRQGDQPQHF. CDR3 DNA sequence: TGTGCCAGCAGTCGACAGGGAGATCAGCCCCAGCATTTT.

The rearrangement links TRBV28 to TRBJ1-5, with TRBD1 matching 9 bases. V lost 6 bases to trimming and J lost 4 bases; unmatched junction nucleotides: 4. Germline V gives CDR1 MDHEN, CDR2 SYDVKM. The CDR3 is made up of 14 amino acids. In DNA form, the CDR3 reads TGTGCCAGCAGCACCGGACAGGGGAATCAGCCCCAGCATTTT. Its translation is CASSTGQGNQPQHF.

The chain has TRBV2 and TRBJ2-7; D possibly corresponds to TRBD1 (6 bases). Looked up from germline, CDR1 is SNHLY and CDR2 is FYNNEI. There are 14 residues in the CDR3. Trimming took 1 base from V and 3 from J, leaving 10 bases between them. CDR3 protein: CASSEGTEDYEQYF. DNA for the CDR3: TGTGCCAGCAGTGAAGGGACAGAAGACTACGAGCAGTACTTC.

The V gene is TRBV11-2, the J gene TRBJ1-2, with TRBD1 as a possible D gene (6 bases). This CDR3 region has 16 residues. Germline lookup yields CDR1 SGHAT and CDR2 FQNNGV. V lost 1 base to trimming and J lost 6 bases, with 18 bases between them. CDR3 residues: CASSLATGTSSHGYTF. CDR3 DNA: TGTGCCAGCAGCTTAGCTACCGGGACATCGTCCCATGGCTACACCTTC.

CDR3 protein: CASSYQTGTGGTEAFF. The CDR3 DNA is TGTGCCAGCAGTTACCAAACCGGGACAGGGGGCACTGAAGCTTTCTTT. This chain joins TRBV6-5 and TRBJ1-1; 11 nucleotides align to TRBD1. Trimming at V came to 2 bases and at J to 4 bases, leaving 6 bases not matched to a gene. CDR1 and CDR2 from the germline V gene are MNHEY and SVGAGI. This CDR3 region has 16 residues.